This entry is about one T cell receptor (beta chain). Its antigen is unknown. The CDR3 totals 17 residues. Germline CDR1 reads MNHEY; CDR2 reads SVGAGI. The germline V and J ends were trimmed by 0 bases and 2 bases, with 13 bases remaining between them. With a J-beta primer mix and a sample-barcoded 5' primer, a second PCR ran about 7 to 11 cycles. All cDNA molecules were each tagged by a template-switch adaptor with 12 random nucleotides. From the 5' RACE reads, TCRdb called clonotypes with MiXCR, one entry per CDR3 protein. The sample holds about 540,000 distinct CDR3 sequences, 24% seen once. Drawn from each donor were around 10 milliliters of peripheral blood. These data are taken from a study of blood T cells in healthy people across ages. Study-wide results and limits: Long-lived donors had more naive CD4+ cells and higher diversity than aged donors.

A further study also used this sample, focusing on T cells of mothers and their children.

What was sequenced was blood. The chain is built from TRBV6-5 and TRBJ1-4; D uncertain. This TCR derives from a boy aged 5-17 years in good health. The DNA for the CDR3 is TGTGCCAGCAGTTACTCGGTTTTCGGGAGCACTAATGAAAAACTGTTTTTT. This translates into CASSYSVFGSTNEKLFF.